These 28 T cell receptor beta chains share one sample of origin, sequenced in a study of CD8+ T cells in alopecia areata. Following extraction, RNA underwent reverse transcription to cDNA, which served as the sequencing template. TCRdb's table, derived via immunoSEQ multiplex PCR, lists solely in-frame clones and lacks some. The data hold approximately 150,000 clones, with approximately 60% observed a single time. The sequenced material came from CD8+ T cells sorted from blood. The source is a human donor in good health.

The chain links TRBV10-2 to TRBJ2-7; 8 bases line up with TRBD2. Germline values: CDR1 WSHSY, CDR2 SAAADI. V was clipped by 11 bases and J by 6 bases; unmatched bases: 9. The CDR3 covers 12 residues. The CDR3 nucleotides read TGCGCCTCTCGGAGCGGGGGATCCGAGCAGTACTTC. Translated, it gives CASRSGGSEQYF.

The chain has TRBV27 and TRBJ1-3; D ambiguous. This CDR3 is 13 amino acids long. Germline lookup yields CDR1 MNHEY and CDR2 SMNVEV (reference sequence). Trimming removed 6 bases from V and 2 bases from J, with 8 bases in between. CDR3 coding DNA: TGTGCCAGCAGGCGGGCGACTGGAAACACCATATATTTT. It translates to CASRRATGNTIYF.

The V and J genes are TRBV19 and TRBJ2-7, with D hard to call. This CDR3 is 14 amino acids long. V lost 10 bases and J lost 0, with 16 bases in between. From germline, CDR1 is LNHDA and CDR2 SQIVND (reference sequence). In DNA form, the CDR3 reads TGTGCCACCTCATTGGAACCGAGCTCCTACGAGCAGTACTTC. It codes for CATSLEPSSYEQYF.

V usage is TRBV19 and J usage is TRBJ2-1; TRBD2 matches at 8 bases. V lost 7 bases to trimming and J lost 5 bases; unmatched junction nucleotides: 13. Germline CDR1 and CDR2: LNHDA and SQIVND (reference sequence). The length of the CDR3 is 16 residues. CDR3 bases: TGTGCCAGTACTCTCGTTTCCGGGAGGGCAGACAATGAGCAGTTCTTC. Translating it yields CASTLVSGRADNEQFF.

The V and J genes are TRBV7-2 and TRBJ2-7; 7 nucleotides agree with TRBD2. From germline, CDR1 is SGHTA and CDR2 FQGNSA. Trimming at V came to 5 bases and at J to 6 bases, leaving 10 bases not matched to a gene. The CDR3 covers 14 residues. The CDR3 DNA sequence: TGTGCCAGCAGCGGAGGGGAGGGTCGGCGCGAGCAGTACTTC. Its translation is CASSGGEGRREQYF.

V and J are TRBV11-2 and TRBJ2-7, with 10 bases fitting TRBD1. Per germline, CDR1 SGHAT and CDR2 FQNNGV. The trim removed 4 bases at V and 6 bases at J, leaving 9 bases unmatched. The CDR3 runs 15 residues. The CDR3 coding sequence is TGTGCCAGCAGCTCATGGGACAGGGGTGGCATCGAGCAGTACTTC. Translation gives CASSSWDRGGIEQYF.

V usage is TRBV4-2 and J usage is TRBJ2-5, with TRBD2 identical over 9 bases. CDR1 and CDR2 from the germline V gene are LGHNA and YNFKEQ. The CDR3 extends over 18 amino acids. Trimming cost V 0 bases and J 3 bases; bases outside gene matches: 11. The CDR3 loop reads CASSQEEAGGGRKETQYF. CDR3 DNA: TGTGCCAGCAGCCAAGAGGAGGCGGGAGGGGGAAGAAAAGAGACCCAGTACTTC.

V is TRBV29-1 and J is TRBJ2-7; D is undetermined. The J call may be in error: the DNA end matches TRBJ2-5 better. The CDR3 is 13 amino acids. Germline V gene data show CDR1 as SQVTM and CDR2 as ANQGSEA. The DNA of the CDR3 is TGCAGCGTTGAATGGGTCACCCAAGAGACCCAGTACTTC. Amino acids: CSVEWVTQETQYF.

The rearrangement joins TRBV7-2 to TRBJ2-7; D unclear. CDR1 and CDR2 from the germline V gene are SGHTA and FQGNSA. The V end lost 4 bases, the J end lost 3 bases, and 7 bases lay between the germline ends. The CDR3 spans 12 residues. The CDR3 spells CASSSSGYEQYF. The CDR3 DNA is TGTGCCAGCAGCTCCTCAGGCTACGAGCAGTACTTC.

The J gene is TRBJ2-1, the V gene TRBV10-2; D gene ambiguous. Germline CDR1 is WSHSY and CDR2 is SAAADI. This CDR3 spans 15 amino acids. Trimming cost V 2 bases and J 0 bases, with 8 bases left between them. The CDR3 sequence: CASSEPPDSYNEQFF. The CDR3 DNA is TGCGCCAGCAGTGAGCCACCAGACTCCTACAATGAGCAGTTCTTC.

This clone has just a few counts. V gene TRBV5-6 combines with J gene TRBJ2-1; TRBD1 matches 11 bases. The trim removed 4 bases at V and 5 bases at J, leaving 8 bases unmatched. Germline CDR1 is SGHDT and CDR2 is YYEEEE. The CDR3 loop spans 16 amino acids. The CDR3 DNA follows: TGTGCCAGCAGCACCCCCGGGACAGGGGGGAACAATGAGCAGTTCTTC. This translates into CASSTPGTGGNNEQFF.

In its sample, this clone was seen a few times. It is likely a read error, because the conserved phenylalanine at the end of the CDR3 is missing. No DNA is shown, since the ends of the CDR3 on it are uncertain; the CDR3 is the one TCRdb lists. This chain joins TRBV20-1 and TRBJ2-7. Germline CDR1 reads DFQATT; CDR2 reads SNEGSKA (reference sequence). The CDR3 length equals 8 residues, ends included. CDR3 amino acids: CSARDGPG.

Written as DNA, the CDR3 is TGCAGCGTTGAAGGGAAGGACGACAGCTCCTACGAGCAGTACTTC. Protein product: CSVEGKDDSSYEQYF. The chain recombines TRBV29-1 with TRBJ2-7; possible D gene TRBD1, 5 bases. The germline V gene has CDR1 SQVTM and CDR2 ANQGSEA. The CDR3 has 15 amino acids. V was clipped by 1 base and J by 0 bases, with 13 bases between them.

This clone was picked up a small number of times. V is TRBV29-1 and J is TRBJ2-7, with D tentatively TRBD1 (5 bases). The germline gives CDR1 SQVTM, CDR2 ANQGSEA. The ends were cut back, 6 bases at V and 6 bases at J, with 18 bases in the middle. This CDR3 is built from 13 residues. The CDR3 sequence: CSVVSQGALEQYF. The CDR3 DNA reads as TGCAGCGTCGTTAGCCAGGGTGCTCTCGAGCAGTACTTC.

In this sample, this clone turned up once. The chain combines TRBV12-5 with TRBJ2-2; the D is unclear. V shed 5 bases and J shed 1 base, with 8 bases lying between them. The CDR3 is 14 amino acids. The germline V gene encodes CDR1 LGHNT and CDR2 FRNRAP. For the CDR3, the DNA is TGTGCTAGTGGTCCCGACGGGAACACCGGGGAGCTGTTTTTT. Translation gives CASGPDGNTGELFF.

The CDR3 reads CASSLLGGYNEQFF. CDR3 sequence (DNA): TGTGCCAGCAGTTTACTGGGCGGGTACAATGAGCAGTTCTTC. This chain joins TRBV27 and TRBJ2-1; D is perhaps TRBD2 (5 bases). V was clipped by 2 bases and J by 4 bases, with 9 bases between them. The CDR3 extends over 14 amino acids. Germline CDR1 reads MNHEY; CDR2 reads SMNVEV (reference sequence).

This clone has only a few counts. V usage is TRBV7-9 and J usage is TRBJ2-7, with 8 bases aligning to TRBD1. The CDR3 has 16 amino acids. Germline CDR1 is SEHNR and CDR2 is FQNEAQ (reference sequence). Germline trimming cut 5 bases from V and 0 bases from J; bases unmatched to any gene: 9. CDR3 coding DNA: TGTGCCAGCAGCCCCTGGGCGGGACAGGCCTCCTACGAGCAGTACTTC. Amino acid sequence: CASSPWAGQASYEQYF. The full variable domain, rest sourced from reference TRBV7-9 and TRBJ2-7, is DTGVSQNPRHKITKRGQNVTFRCDPISEHNRLYWYRQTLGQGPEFLTYFQNEAQLEKSRLLSDRFSAERPKGSFSTLEIQRTEQGDSAMYLCASSPWAGQASYEQYFGPGTRLTVT.

J is TRBJ2-1 and V is TRBV23-1, with 9 positions matching TRBD2. TRBV23-1 is filed as an ORF, its function uncertain. V shed 10 bases, J shed 8 bases, and the junction held 15 bases outside the gene matches. This CDR3 spans 15 amino acids. In DNA, the CDR3 is TGCGCCACCTCCAAAGCGGTAGCGGGAGCGTATGAGCAGTTCTTC. Translating gives CATSKAVAGAYEQFF.

The rearrangement links TRBV29-1 to TRBJ2-1, with D maybe TRBD1 (6 bases). Germline CDR1 is SQVTM and CDR2 is ANQGSEA. The CDR3 extends over 16 amino acids. V gave up 4 bases and J gave up 7 bases, with 23 bases separating them. The CDR3 nucleotides are TGCAGCGTTGGACAGGACAGCGGACCCATGGCTAATGAGCAGTTCTTC. Translated: CSVGQDSGPMANEQFF.

The gene calls are TRBV29-1 and TRBJ2-7, with D possibly being TRBD2 (6 bases). The CDR3 spans 15 residues. Germline-derived CDR1 and CDR2 are SQVTM and ANQGSEA. V was trimmed by 5 bases and J by 2 bases, leaving 19 bases between them. The CDR3 sequence: CSVLNSAGTAYEQYF. The CDR3 region has the DNA TGCAGCGTTTTGAATTCGGCGGGAACGGCCTACGAGCAGTACTTC.

A few counts support this clone. The V and J genes are TRBV30 and TRBJ1-1; 7 nucleotides line up with TRBD1. Germline lookup yields CDR1 GTSNPN and CDR2 SVGIG (reference sequence). The CDR3 has 13 residues. V trimming: 4 bases; J trimming: 1 base; junction bases outside the gene matches: 3. CDR3 residues: CAWTGTENTEAFF. CDR3 DNA: TGTGCCTGGACCGGGACAGAGAACACTGAAGCTTTCTTT. Full variable domain (outside the CDR3, taken from reference TRBV30 and TRBJ1-1): SQTIHQWPATLVQPVGSPLSLECTVEGTSNPNLYWYRQAAGRGLQLLFYSVGIGQISSEVPQNLSASRPQDRQFILSSKKLLLSDSGFYLCAWTGTENTEAFFGQGTRLTVV.

This clone showed up just once. The chain recombines TRBV27 with TRBJ1-2, with D possibly TRBD1 on 5 matching bases. CDR1 and CDR2 (germline): MNHEY, SMNVEV (reference sequence). V gave up 4 bases and J gave up 4 bases, with 10 bases separating them. This CDR3 region has 13 residues. CDR3 sequence (DNA): TGTGCCAGCAGTTCGAACAGGATCTATGGCTACACCTTC. It is translated as CASSSNRIYGYTF.

There are a few counts of this clone. The chain has TRBV6-4 and TRBJ2-1; the D gene is possibly TRBD2 (5 bases). Per the germline V gene, CDR1 is MRHNA and CDR2 is SNTAGT. V lost 4 bases to trimming and J lost 5 bases, with 9 bases between them. This CDR3 comprises 13 residues. CDR3 DNA: TGTGCCAGCAGTGGGACTTCTGACAATGAGCAGTTCTTC. It translates to CASSGTSDNEQFF.

The chain is built from TRBV7-9 and TRBJ2-1, with D tentatively TRBD1 (6 bases). Germline V CDR1 and CDR2: SEHNR, FQNEAQ (reference sequence). Trimming cost V 3 bases and J 8 bases, with 11 bases left between them. The CDR3 consists of 13 residues. CDR3 amino acids: CASSFQGSDEQFF. CDR3 sequence (DNA): TGTGCCAGCAGCTTTCAGGGGAGCGATGAGCAGTTCTTC.

The gene calls are TRBV9 and TRBJ2-7, with TRBD1 matching over 7 bases. The germline gives CDR1 SGDLS, CDR2 YYNGEE. V shed 3 bases and J 2 bases; nucleotides not matched to a gene: 5. This CDR3 has 14 residues. CDR3 loop: CASSAATGTYEQYF. CDR3 sequence (DNA): TGTGCCAGCAGCGCGGCGACAGGGACCTACGAGCAGTACTTC.

This chain joins TRBV4-1 and TRBJ2-4, with D unclear. The germline V gene has CDR1 MGHRA and CDR2 YSYEKL. This CDR3 has 13 residues. The V end was cut by 2 bases, the J end by 7 bases, with 9 bases between. The CDR3 loop is CASSQISENIQYF. CDR3 nucleotides: TGCGCCAGCAGCCAAATTTCGGAGAACATTCAGTACTTC.

The V call is TRBV29-1, the J call TRBJ2-1, with D perhaps matching TRBD2 (6 bases). Germline V gene data show CDR1 as SQVTM and CDR2 as ANQGSEA. CDR3 length: 14 residues. Deletions cut 6 bases from V and 6 bases from J, with 18 bases between. DNA of the CDR3: TGCAGCGTCCTACTTACAAGGACTATCAATGAGCAGTTCTTC. This sequence encodes CSVLLTRTINEQFF.

In this sample, this clone turned up once. The V gene is TRBV4-1, the J gene TRBJ2-7; D might be TRBD2 (6 bases). Trimming removed 4 bases at V and 5 bases at J, with 15 bases between. This CDR3 has 14 residues. CDR1 and CDR2 from the germline V gene are MGHRA and YSYEKL. In nucleotides, the CDR3 is TGCGCCAGCAGCCCCCGTCGCGGGGCAGACGAGCAGTACTTC. Its protein product is CASSPRRGADEQYF.